This T cell receptor beta chain is from a study of tumor-infiltrating lymphocytes in primary liver carcinoma. Whole-study context: Staging placed the tumors at T1-T3 N0M0, and they measured 4.2 to 10 cm across.

Co-extraction yielded RNA and DNA from around 18-30 mg of unsorted bulk tissue. Notes on the study in general: A significantly higher top-250-clone fraction was found in tumors than in blood (p = 0.039). Pairs comparing tumor with adjacent tissue or blood overlapped less than pairs drawn from tumor regions.

On this clonotype: What it binds is not known. One junction end disagrees with the germline gene, perhaps due to a read error.

Germline V CDR1 and CDR2: SGHDN, FVKESK. The CDR3 extends over 13 amino acids. TCR beta cDNA was prepared out of approximately 470 ng total RNA by means of a constant-region primer. ARM-PCR, slightly modified, supplied the TCR beta libraries through three nested multiplex PCR rounds. In the first two PCR rounds, TRBV1-TRBV30 forward primers were paired with a C-beta reverse primer, and each round lasted roughly 9 cycles. TCRdb analysed the multiplex PCR reads with MiXCR anew, one entry per CDR3 protein. The top ten hold roughly 25% of the sample, which has around 70,000 distinct CDR3 sequences, over 60% seen once.

V gene TRBV14 combines with J gene TRBJ2-5; no clear D gene. Sequencing was done on a sample of liver tumor tissue from sampling region 4. The subset denotes: tumor region T4, right-lateral pole. The origin of this receptor is a man aged 40-49 years with primary liver carcinoma and hepatitis B virus infection. CDR3: CASSARHKETQNF. The DNA of the CDR3 is TGTGCCAGCAGCGCAAGGCACAAGGAGACCCAGAACTTC.